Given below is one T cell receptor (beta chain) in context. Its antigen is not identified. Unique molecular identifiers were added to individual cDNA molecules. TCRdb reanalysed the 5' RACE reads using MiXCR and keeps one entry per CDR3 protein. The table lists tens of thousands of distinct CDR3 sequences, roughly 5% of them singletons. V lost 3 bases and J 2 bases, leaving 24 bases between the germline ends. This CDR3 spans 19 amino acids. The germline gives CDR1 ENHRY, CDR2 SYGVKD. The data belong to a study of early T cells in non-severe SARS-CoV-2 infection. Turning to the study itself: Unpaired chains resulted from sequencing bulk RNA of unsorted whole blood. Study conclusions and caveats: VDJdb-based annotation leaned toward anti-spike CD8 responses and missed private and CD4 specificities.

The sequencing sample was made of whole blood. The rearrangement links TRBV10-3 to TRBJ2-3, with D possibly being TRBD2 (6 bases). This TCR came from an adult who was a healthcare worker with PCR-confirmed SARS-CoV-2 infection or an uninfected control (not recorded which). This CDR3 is CAISDPARLVGAVTDTQYF. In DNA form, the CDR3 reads TGTGCCATCAGTGACCCCGCTCGACTAGTGGGAGCAGTCACAGATACGCAGTATTTT.